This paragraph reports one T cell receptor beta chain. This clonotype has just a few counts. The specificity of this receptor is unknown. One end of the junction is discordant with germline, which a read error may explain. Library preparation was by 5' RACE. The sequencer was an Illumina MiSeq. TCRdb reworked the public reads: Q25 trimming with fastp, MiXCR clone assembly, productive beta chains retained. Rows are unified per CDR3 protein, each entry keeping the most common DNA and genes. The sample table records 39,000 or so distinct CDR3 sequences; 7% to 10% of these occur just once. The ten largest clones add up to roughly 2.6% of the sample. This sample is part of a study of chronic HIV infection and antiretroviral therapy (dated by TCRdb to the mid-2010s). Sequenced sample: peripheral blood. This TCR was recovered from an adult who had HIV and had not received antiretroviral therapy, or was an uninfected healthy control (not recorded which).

The DNA reads as follows: TGTGCCGGCAGACCCGGGACATTTGCAACTAATGAAAAACTGTTTTTT. Its protein reads: CAGRPGTFATNEKLFF. The rearrangement combines TRBV2 with TRBJ1-4; possibly the D gene is TRBD1, per 6 matching bases. The CDR3 spans 16 residues, from the cysteine through the phenylalanine. The read is trimmed to its CDR3 DNA, 48 bases read in frame from base 1. CDR1 and CDR2 were assigned from the germline V gene as SNHLY and FYNNEI.